Listed below are T cell receptor beta chains from one sample, sequenced in a study of blood T cell repertoires in COVID-19. TCRdb's copy holds only in-frame clones and misses some; the assay was immunoSEQ multiplex PCR. The sample lists over 130,000 clones, around four fifths occurring once. Input material: peripheral blood. The receptor set was obtained from a woman aged 80 or over with acute or convalescent COVID-19. Both conserved end residues are part of each CDR3. Each record gives: CDR3 protein, CDR3 DNA, clone size, V gene, CDR3 length, D gene, J gene. D genes are given only for firm matches. The size of a clone is reported for some rows only, either as once, few or many, or as a class for expanded clones.

CDR3 protein: CASSFWFTGANGELFF; CDR3 DNA: TGTGCCAGCAGCTTCTGGTTTACAGGGGCGAACGGGGAGCTGTTTTTT; clone size: .; V gene: TRBV5-6; CDR3 length: 16; D gene: TRBD1; J gene: TRBJ2-2
CDR3 protein: CASSFGTFRGRHYGYTF; CDR3 DNA: TGCGCCAGCAGCTTCGGTACGTTCAGGGGGCGACACTATGGCTACACCTTC; clone size: .; V gene: TRBV5-1; CDR3 length: 17; D gene: TRBD1; J gene: TRBJ1-2
CDR3 protein: CASSQAQGAGYTF; CDR3 DNA: TGTGCCAGCAGCCAGGCACAGGGCGCTGGCTACACCTTC; clone size: .; V gene: TRBV16; CDR3 length: 13; D gene: .; J gene: TRBJ1-2
CDR3 protein: CASSQVGEGGVEQFF; CDR3 DNA: TGCGCCAGCAGCCAAGTTGGCGAGGGGGGGGTGGAGCAGTTCTTC; clone size: .; V gene: TRBV4-1; CDR3 length: 15; D gene: .; J gene: TRBJ2-1
CDR3 protein: CAITSGENRNTQYF; CDR3 DNA: TGTGCCATCACGAGCGGCGAGAACAGAAATACGCAGTATTTT; clone size: .; V gene: TRBV10-3; CDR3 length: 14; D gene: .; J gene: TRBJ2-3
CDR3 protein: CASSLGQSQETQYF; CDR3 DNA: TGTGCCAGCTCACTGGGACAGTCCCAAGAGACCCAGTACTTC; clone size: .; V gene: TRBV18; CDR3 length: 14; D gene: TRBD1; J gene: TRBJ2-5
CDR3 protein: CASSLGPGQLAFF; CDR3 DNA: TGTGCCAGCAGCTTAGGCCCGGGACAGTTAGCTTTCTTT; clone size: .; V gene: TRBV13; CDR3 length: 13; D gene: TRBD1; J gene: TRBJ1-1
CDR3 protein: CASSWGTGAEQFF; CDR3 DNA: TGCGCCAGCAGCTGGGGGACAGGGGCTGAGCAGTTCTTC; clone size: .; V gene: TRBV5-1; CDR3 length: 13; D gene: TRBD1; J gene: TRBJ2-1
CDR3 protein: CASSPNSGRAGFGEQYF; CDR3 DNA: TGTGCCAGCTCACCGAACAGCGGGAGGGCCGGTTTCGGTGAGCAGTACTTC; clone size: few; V gene: TRBV18; CDR3 length: 17; D gene: TRBD2; J gene: TRBJ2-7
CDR3 protein: CATSALAGGSYNEQFF; CDR3 DNA: TGTGCCACCAGTGCCCTAGCGGGAGGCTCCTACAATGAGCAGTTCTTC; clone size: .; V gene: TRBV24-1; CDR3 length: 16; D gene: TRBD2; J gene: TRBJ2-1
CDR3 protein: CASSLTNTEAFF; CDR3 DNA: TGTGCCAGCAGCCTCACAAACACTGAAGCTTTCTTT; clone size: .; V gene: TRBV6-6; CDR3 length: 12; D gene: .; J gene: TRBJ1-1
CDR3 protein: CASSLWTGGGEQYF; CDR3 DNA: TGCGCCAGCAGCCTATGGACAGGGGGCGGCGAGCAGTACTTC; clone size: .; V gene: TRBV5-1; CDR3 length: 14; D gene: TRBD1; J gene: TRBJ2-7
CDR3 protein: CASSPNRGLGELFF; CDR3 DNA: TGTGCCAGCAGCCCCAACAGGGGATTGGGGGAACTGTTTTTT; clone size: once; V gene: TRBV14; CDR3 length: 14; D gene: TRBD1; J gene: TRBJ1-4
CDR3 protein: CASSQQPSQGEQYF; CDR3 DNA: TGTGCCAGTAGTCAACAGCCATCCCAGGGCGAGCAGTACTTC; clone size: few; V gene: TRBV19; CDR3 length: 14; D gene: .; J gene: TRBJ2-7
CDR3 protein: CASSPLRSYNEQFF; CDR3 DNA: TGTGCCAGCAGCCCTCTTAGGAGCTACAATGAGCAGTTCTTC; clone size: .; V gene: TRBV28; CDR3 length: 14; D gene: .; J gene: TRBJ2-1
CDR3 protein: CASSSDRGREKLFF; CDR3 DNA: TGTGCCAGCAGCAGCGACAGGGGACGGGAAAAACTGTTTTTT; clone size: .; V gene: TRBV3-1/TRBV3-2; CDR3 length: 14; D gene: TRBD1; J gene: TRBJ1-4
CDR3 protein: CASSISPRDSYEQYF; CDR3 DNA: TGTGCCAGTAGTATCTCCCCCCGGGACAGCTACGAGCAGTACTTC; clone size: .; V gene: TRBV19; CDR3 length: 15; D gene: TRBD1; J gene: TRBJ2-7
CDR3 protein: CASSLRSGSGETQYF; CDR3 DNA: TGCGCCAGCAGCTTGCGTAGCGGGAGCGGAGAGACCCAGTACTTC; clone size: .; V gene: TRBV5-1; CDR3 length: 15; D gene: TRBD2; J gene: TRBJ2-5
CDR3 protein: CASSLSALAGAYNEQFF; CDR3 DNA: TGTGCCAGCAGCTTATCCGCACTAGCGGGAGCCTACAATGAGCAGTTCTTC; clone size: .; V gene: TRBV11-2; CDR3 length: 17; D gene: TRBD2; J gene: TRBJ2-1
CDR3 protein: CASPKRTSGKETQYF; CDR3 DNA: TGTGCCAGCCCTAAAAGAACTAGCGGAAAAGAGACCCAGTACTTC; clone size: .; V gene: TRBV21-1; CDR3 length: 15; D gene: .; J gene: TRBJ2-5
CDR3 protein: CASSGGTSGGTDTQYF; CDR3 DNA: TGCGCCAGCAGCGGAGGGACTAGCGGGGGCACAGATACGCAGTATTTT; clone size: .; V gene: TRBV5-1; CDR3 length: 16; D gene: TRBD2; J gene: TRBJ2-3
CDR3 protein: CASSTPGQYNEQFF; CDR3 DNA: TGTGCCAGCAGCACACCGGGACAGTACAATGAGCAGTTCTTC; clone size: .; V gene: TRBV7-9; CDR3 length: 14; D gene: TRBD1; J gene: TRBJ2-1
CDR3 protein: CAWSRGNTGELFF; CDR3 DNA: TGTGCCTGGAGTAGAGGGAACACCGGGGAGCTGTTTTTT; clone size: .; V gene: TRBV30; CDR3 length: 13; D gene: .; J gene: TRBJ2-2
CDR3 protein: CASSLAGTGTYNEQFF; CDR3 DNA: TGTGCCAGCAGCTTGGCTGGGACAGGGACCTACAATGAGCAGTTCTTC; clone size: .; V gene: TRBV5-5; CDR3 length: 16; D gene: TRBD1; J gene: TRBJ2-1
CDR3 protein: CASSPEVSGAYGYTF; CDR3 DNA: TGTGCCAGCAGCCCGGAGGTATCAGGCGCCTATGGCTACACCTTC; clone size: .; V gene: TRBV5-5; CDR3 length: 15; D gene: .; J gene: TRBJ1-2
CDR3 protein: CASSATGDQPQHF; CDR3 DNA: TGTGCCAGCAGCGCTACAGGGGATCAGCCCCAGCATTTT; clone size: .; V gene: TRBV7-3; CDR3 length: 13; D gene: TRBD1; J gene: TRBJ1-5
CDR3 protein: CASSRDFSDSPLHF; CDR3 DNA: TGTGCCAGCTCGCGGGACTTTTCGGATTCACCCCTCCACTTT; clone size: .; V gene: TRBV18; CDR3 length: 14; D gene: .; J gene: TRBJ1-6
CDR3 protein: CAITQDTYYGYTF; CDR3 DNA: TGTGCCATCACCCAGGACACGTACTATGGCTACACCTTC; clone size: .; V gene: TRBV10-3; CDR3 length: 13; D gene: .; J gene: TRBJ1-2
CDR3 protein: CASRAGYIGTQYF; CDR3 DNA: TGTGCCAGCAGAGCGGGATATATCGGGACCCAGTACTTC; clone size: .; V gene: TRBV7-6; CDR3 length: 13; D gene: TRBD2; J gene: TRBJ2-5
CDR3 protein: CASSDGAGPSSYEQYF; CDR3 DNA: TGTGCCAGCAGTGACGGGGCAGGGCCGAGCTCCTACGAGCAGTACTTC; clone size: .; V gene: TRBV6-4; CDR3 length: 16; D gene: .; J gene: TRBJ2-7
CDR3 protein: CAWSQAGDGYEQYF; CDR3 DNA: TGTGCCTGGAGCCAGGCAGGGGACGGATACGAGCAGTACTTC; clone size: .; V gene: TRBV30; CDR3 length: 14; D gene: .; J gene: TRBJ2-7
CDR3 protein: CASSPTRTSPFRLFF; CDR3 DNA: TGCGCCAGCAGCCCAACCCGGACTAGCCCCTTCCGACTGTTTTTT; clone size: .; V gene: TRBV4-1; CDR3 length: 15; D gene: TRBD2; J gene: TRBJ2-2
CDR3 protein: CASSDSNLLREAFF; CDR3 DNA: TGTGCCAGCAGTGACTCGAATCTACTTAGAGAAGCTTTCTTT; clone size: few; V gene: TRBV6-4; CDR3 length: 14; D gene: .; J gene: TRBJ1-1
CDR3 protein: CSASRDNQETQYF; CDR3 DNA: TGCAGTGCTAGTAGGGACAACCAAGAGACCCAGTACTTC; clone size: .; V gene: TRBV20-1; CDR3 length: 13; D gene: .; J gene: TRBJ2-5
CDR3 protein: CATSPPFWLASYEQYF; CDR3 DNA: TGTGCCACCAGCCCGCCTTTTTGGCTAGCCTCCTACGAGCAGTACTTC; clone size: .; V gene: TRBV15; CDR3 length: 16; D gene: .; J gene: TRBJ2-7
CDR3 protein: CATSSTGAAEDTQYF; CDR3 DNA: TGTGCCACCAGCAGCACCGGAGCGGCGGAAGATACGCAGTATTTT; clone size: .; V gene: TRBV15; CDR3 length: 15; D gene: .; J gene: TRBJ2-3
CDR3 protein: CASSSHEGLAGNHNEQFF; CDR3 DNA: TGCGCCAGCAGCTCCCACGAGGGGCTAGCGGGGAACCACAATGAGCAGTTCTTC; clone size: .; V gene: TRBV5-1; CDR3 length: 18; D gene: TRBD2; J gene: TRBJ2-1
CDR3 protein: CASSRESWPNQPQHF; CDR3 DNA: TGTGCCAGCAGCAGGGAATCTTGGCCCAATCAGCCCCAGCATTTT; clone size: .; V gene: TRBV2; CDR3 length: 15; D gene: .; J gene: TRBJ1-5
CDR3 protein: CASSDRGLGANYGYTF; CDR3 DNA: TGCGCCAGCAGCGACAGGGGGCTAGGAGCTAACTATGGCTACACCTTC; clone size: .; V gene: TRBV5-1; CDR3 length: 16; D gene: TRBD1; J gene: TRBJ1-2
CDR3 protein: CASSPVPPRGYTF; CDR3 DNA: TGTGCCAGCTCACCAGTACCCCCGAGGGGCTACACCTTC; clone size: .; V gene: TRBV18; CDR3 length: 13; D gene: .; J gene: TRBJ1-2
CDR3 protein: CATSGTSSYNEQFF; CDR3 DNA: TGTGCCACCAGTGGGACTAGCTCTTACAATGAGCAGTTCTTC; clone size: .; V gene: TRBV24-1; CDR3 length: 14; D gene: TRBD2; J gene: TRBJ2-1
CDR3 protein: CASTGSRSNRDIQYF; CDR3 DNA: TGTGCCAGTACCGGCTCACGATCGAATCGGGACATTCAGTACTTC; clone size: .; V gene: TRBV19; CDR3 length: 15; D gene: .; J gene: TRBJ2-4
CDR3 protein: CASSQDVGAGLPQHF; CDR3 DNA: TGTGCCAGCAGCCAAGATGTCGGAGCAGGGCTGCCCCAGCATTTT; clone size: .; V gene: TRBV4-2; CDR3 length: 15; D gene: .; J gene: TRBJ1-5
CDR3 protein: CASSQVPPLRSSYNEQFF; CDR3 DNA: TGTGCCAGCAGCCAAGTTCCCCCTTTACGGAGCTCCTACAATGAGCAGTTCTTC; clone size: .; V gene: TRBV3-1/TRBV3-2; CDR3 length: 18; D gene: .; J gene: TRBJ2-1
CDR3 protein: CASSLPMTGSSYEQYF; CDR3 DNA: TGTGCCAGCAGCTTACCCATGACAGGCAGCTCCTACGAGCAGTACTTC; clone size: .; V gene: TRBV7-6; CDR3 length: 16; D gene: .; J gene: TRBJ2-7
CDR3 protein: CANTGTPWGMNTGELFF; CDR3 DNA: TGTGCCAACACCGGGACTCCCTGGGGGATGAACACCGGGGAGCTGTTTTTT; clone size: .; V gene: TRBV7-9; CDR3 length: 17; D gene: .; J gene: TRBJ2-2
CDR3 protein: CASSPGGSGVTTQYF; CDR3 DNA: TGTGCCAGCAGCCCCGGCGGGAGCGGGGTAACAACCCAGTACTTC; clone size: .; V gene: TRBV9; CDR3 length: 15; D gene: TRBD2; J gene: TRBJ2-5
CDR3 protein: CASSLQRQRGPSGANVLTF; CDR3 DNA: TGTGCCAGCAGTTTACAGAGACAGCGGGGCCCGTCCGGGGCCAACGTCCTGACTTTC; clone size: .; V gene: TRBV27; CDR3 length: 19; D gene: TRBD2; J gene: TRBJ2-6
CDR3 protein: CASMRGRYGYTF; CDR3 DNA: TGTGCCAGCATGAGGGGGCGCTATGGCTACACCTTC; clone size: .; V gene: TRBV2; CDR3 length: 12; D gene: TRBD1; J gene: TRBJ1-2
CDR3 protein: CAISEIGGARWNEQFF; CDR3 DNA: TGTGCCATCAGTGAGATAGGCGGGGCCCGTTGGAATGAGCAGTTCTTC; clone size: .; V gene: TRBV10-3; CDR3 length: 16; D gene: .; J gene: TRBJ2-1
CDR3 protein: CASSQPAATWSEKLFF; CDR3 DNA: TGTGCCAGCAGCCAACCCGCGGCAACCTGGAGCGAAAAACTGTTTTTT; clone size: .; V gene: TRBV6-2/TRBV6-3; CDR3 length: 16; D gene: .; J gene: TRBJ1-4
CDR3 protein: CASSFGWGTDTQYF; CDR3 DNA: TGTGCCAGCAGCTTCGGGTGGGGCACAGATACGCAGTATTTT; clone size: .; V gene: TRBV7-2; CDR3 length: 14; D gene: .; J gene: TRBJ2-3
CDR3 protein: CAITTGTEAFF; CDR3 DNA: TGTGCCATCACTACAGGGACTGAAGCTTTCTTT; clone size: .; V gene: TRBV10-3; CDR3 length: 11; D gene: .; J gene: TRBJ1-1
CDR3 protein: CASSQGAQSYGYTF; CDR3 DNA: TGTGCCAGCAGCCAAGGGGCCCAAAGCTATGGCTACACCTTC; clone size: .; V gene: TRBV3-1/TRBV3-2; CDR3 length: 14; D gene: .; J gene: TRBJ1-2